This entry lists 23 T cell receptor beta chains sequenced from one sample in a study of shared T cell receptors in the human thymus. Assay: immunoSEQ multiplex PCR; the TCRdb copy retains only in-frame clones and omits some. The repertoire holds hundreds of thousands of clones, with about 90% as singletons. A further study also used this sample, focusing on human thymus T cells.

Sequenced material: thymocytes. The receptors were sampled from a boy younger than two with a congenital heart defect.

The chain uses TRBV12-5 and TRBJ2-1; 8 bases agree with TRBD2. V gave up 0 bases and J gave up 9 bases; unmatched junction bases: 7. The CDR3 contains 15 residues. CDR1 and CDR2 (germline): LGHNT, FRNRAP. The CDR3 spells CASGLVGLAPTEQFF. DNA of the CDR3: TGTGCTAGTGGTTTGGTCGGACTAGCTCCTACTGAGCAGTTCTTC.

This sequence joins TRBV4-3 and TRBJ2-1; 8 positions agree with TRBD2. This CDR3 region has 16 residues. J was trimmed by 6 bases and V by 0 bases; bases with no gene match: 7. Germline V gene lookup returns CDR1 LGHNA and CDR2 YSLEER. This CDR3 reads CASSQDPGRGVNEQFF. For the CDR3, the DNA is TGCGCCAGCAGCCAAGATCCTGGGCGGGGGGTCAATGAGCAGTTCTTC.

The chain links TRBV30 to TRBJ2-6; D perhaps matches TRBD2 (6 bases). The CDR3 spans 19 residues. The germline CDR1 and CDR2 sequences are GTSNPN and SVGIG (reference sequence). V was clipped by 2 bases and J by 0 bases, with 20 bases between them. In DNA, the CDR3 is TGTGCCTGGAGTTTGGGGCGGTGGCGGGGAGGCTCTGGGGCCAACGTCCTGACTTTC. Its translation is CAWSLGRWRGGSGANVLTF. Complete variable domain (other parts from reference TRBV30 and TRBJ2-6): SQTIHQWPATLVQPVGSPLSLECTVEGTSNPNLYWYRQAAGRGLQLLFYSVGIGQISSEVPQNLSASRPQDRQFILSSKKLLLSDSGFYLCAWSLGRWRGGSGANVLTFGAGSRLTVL.

The CDR3 DNA reads as TGCCTGGGGGAGGAAAACACTGAAGCTTTCTTT. Protein sequence: CLGEENTEAFF. The rearrangement links TRBV20-1 to TRBJ1-1; D may be TRBD1 (5 bases). Looked up from germline, CDR1 is DFQATT and CDR2 is SNEGSKA (reference sequence). This CDR3 contains 11 residues.

This chain's CDR3 is CASSSNKRGTYEQYF. The CDR3 nucleotides are TGTGCCAGCAGCTCCAACAAGCGGGGGACCTACGAGCAGTACTTC. The V call is TRBV7-2, the J call TRBJ2-7, with 8 bases matching TRBD2. CDR3 length: 15 amino acids. Trimming at V came to 4 bases and at J to 2 bases, leaving 7 bases not matched to a gene. The germline V gene encodes CDR1 SGHTA and CDR2 FQGNSA. Combining the CDR3 with reference TRBV7-2 and TRBJ2-7 gives the whole variable domain GAGVSQSPSNKVTEKGKDVELRCDPISGHTALYWYRQSLGQGLEFLIYFQGNSAPDKSGLPSDRFSAERTGGSVSTLTIQRTQQEDSAVYLCASSSNKRGTYEQYFGPGTRLTVT.

The rearrangement joins TRBV7-8 to TRBJ2-7, with a possible D match to TRBD1 (5 bases). Between the trimmed V and J ends, which lost 2 bases and 3 bases, there was a span of 20 bases. The CDR3 totals 17 residues. Germline assignment: CDR1 SGHVS and CDR2 FQNEAQ. As DNA, the CDR3 is TGTGCCAGCAGCTTATGGACGACAGTACCATCCAACTACGAGCAGTACTTC. Translated, it gives CASSLWTTVPSNYEQYF.

The V call is TRBV6-5, the J call TRBJ1-2; TRBD1 agrees at 8 bases. Germline-derived CDR1 and CDR2 are MNHEY and SVGAGI. This CDR3 is 16 amino acids long. The junction had 8 bases not matched to a gene; V was cut back by 1 base and J by 4 bases. The CDR3 reads CASSYWVQGAGYGYTF. The CDR3 bases are TGTGCCAGCAGTTACTGGGTCCAGGGGGCAGGCTATGGCTACACCTTC.

This clone showed up just once. The rearrangement uses TRBV25-1 and TRBJ1-2; D is undetermined. Germline V gene lookup returns CDR1 MGHDK and CDR2 SYGVNS. V shed 7 bases and J shed 2 bases, with 20 bases lying between them. CDR3 length: 16 residues. The CDR3 DNA follows: TGTGCCAGCACCCCGACCCCGTACAGCCAGAACTATGGCTACACCTTC. This sequence encodes CASTPTPYSQNYGYTF.

Turning to this clone: At the DNA level, this CDR3 is encoded by other sequences in the same sample as well. The J gene is TRBJ1-2, the V gene TRBV20-1; D unclear. CDR1 is DFQATT, CDR2 SNEGSKA, per germline (reference sequence). V was clipped by 6 bases and J by 8 bases, with 7 bases between them. This CDR3 is 9 amino acids long. CDR3 sequence: CSAKRGYTF. CDR3 nucleotides: TGCAGTGCAAAGCGGGGCTACACCTTC.

This chain joins TRBV10-2 and TRBJ2-1; 14 nucleotides line up with TRBD2. V lost 5 bases to trimming and J lost 7 bases; unmatched junction nucleotides: 4. There are 15 residues in the CDR3. Germline lookup yields CDR1 WSHSY and CDR2 SAAADI. CDR3 sequence (DNA): TGCGCCAGCAGTAGACTAGCGGGAGGGATAAATGAGCAGTTCTTC. This encodes CASSRLAGGINEQFF.

This chain links TRBV7-2 with TRBJ2-7; 10 bases are shared with TRBD1. Losses at the gene ends were 5 bases for V and 5 bases for J; bases not matched to a gene: 15. Germline V gives CDR1 SGHTA, CDR2 FQGNSA. The CDR3 length is 17 residues. The DNA for the CDR3 is TGTGCCAGCAGCCCGGAGTTAAGAGGGACAGGGGTGCACGAGCAGTACTTC. Amino acid sequence: CASSPELRGTGVHEQYF.

CDR3 nucleotide sequence: TGTGCCACCGACGGAGCCTACGAGCAGTACTTC. It codes for CATDGAYEQYF. This sequence joins TRBV10-3 and TRBJ2-7, with D hard to call. Trimming cost V 10 bases and J 2 bases, with 9 bases left between them. Germline-derived CDR1 and CDR2 are ENHRY and SYGVKD. CDR3 length equals 11 residues.

Written as DNA, the CDR3 is TGTGCCAGCAGCATCCCAACCCGGACAGCCGCGAGCTCCTATAATTCACCCCTCCACTTT. Its translation: CASSIPTRTAASSYNSPLHF. The V gene is TRBV27, the J gene TRBJ1-6, with a tentative D call TRBD1 (6 bases). This CDR3 region has 20 residues. V shed 6 bases and J shed 0 bases, with 24 bases lying between them. CDR1 is MNHEY and CDR2 is SMNVEV in the germline V gene (reference sequence).

To note about this clone: At one end the junction does not follow the germline gene, possibly because of a read error. This chain uses TRBV6-8 with TRBJ1-5; D is undetermined. The CDR3 loop spans 14 amino acids. Germline V lookup: CDR1 MNHGY, CDR2 SAAAGT. The CDR3 nucleotides are TGTGCCAGCATTGGTCACAGAGTTAATCAGCCCCGGCATTTT. It specifies CASIGHRVNQPRHF.

This chain connects TRBV19 to TRBJ2-7, with TRBD1 matching 7 bases. This CDR3 comprises 13 residues. Germline lookup yields CDR1 LNHDA and CDR2 SQIVND (reference sequence). Trimming at V came to 5 bases and at J to 4 bases, leaving 5 bases not matched to a gene. As DNA, the CDR3 is TGTGCCAGTAGTCTACAGGGGCCATACGAGCAGTACTTC. Its translation is CASSLQGPYEQYF.

The chain combines TRBV6-1 with TRBJ1-4; 8 bases map to TRBD1. V lost 4 bases, J lost 2 bases, and 9 bases stayed unmatched. This CDR3 has 17 amino acids. Germline V lookup: CDR1 MNHNS, CDR2 SASEGT. The chain's CDR3 is CASSGGGAGGTNEKLFF. CDR3 bases: TGTGCCAGCAGTGGAGGGGGGGCAGGGGGCACTAATGAAAAACTGTTTTTT.

The CDR3 region is CASSKSTPNSGTGDTDTQYF. Written as DNA, the CDR3 is TGTGCCAGCAGCAAAAGTACGCCTAATTCCGGGACAGGGGACACAGATACGCAGTATTTT. The chain couples TRBV21-1 to TRBJ2-3; the table gives TRBD1 as D, unverified against the DNA. TRBV21-1 is termed a pseudogene. The CDR3 is made up of 20 amino acids.

This clone showed up just a few times. The chain combines TRBV5-1 with TRBJ2-3; 11 bases are a match to TRBD2. The junction had 9 bases not matched to a gene; V was cut back by 2 bases and J by 4 bases. Germline-derived CDR1 and CDR2 are SGHRS and YFSETQ. CDR3 length: 17 amino acids. CDR3 region: CASSLALAGAHPDTQYF. The CDR3 coding sequence is TGCGCCAGCAGCTTAGCACTAGCGGGGGCACACCCAGATACGCAGTATTTT. Filled out from reference TRBV5-1 and TRBJ2-3, the complete variable domain reads KAGVTQTPRYLIKTRGQQVTLSCSPISGHRSVSWYQQTPGQGLQFLFEYFSETQRNKGNFPGRFSGRQFSNSRSEMNVSTLELGDSALYLCASSLALAGAHPDTQYFGPGTRLTVL.

The sample holds a few counts of this clone. The chain couples TRBV6-5 to TRBJ2-6; TRBD1 might be the D (5 bases). V was shortened by 10 bases and J by 1 base, with 11 bases between the two germline ends. Germline V gives CDR1 MNHEY, CDR2 SVGAGI. This CDR3 comprises 14 residues. Here the CDR3 reads CATRSGSGANVLTF. The DNA of the CDR3 is TGTGCCACTCGATCAGGGTCTGGGGCCAACGTCCTGACTTTC.

This chain uses TRBV14 with TRBJ2-1; 7 bases match TRBD2. The trim removed 3 bases at V and 5 bases at J, leaving 7 bases unmatched. Germline V lookup: CDR1 SGHDN, CDR2 FVKESK. The CDR3 runs 15 residues. Here the CDR3 DNA reads TGTGCCAGCAGCCATAAACACCTAGCGGACAATGAGCAGTTCTTC. Its protein product is CASSHKHLADNEQFF.

The CDR3 protein is CASGYTGTGGRNEQYF. CDR3 nucleotide sequence: TGTGCTAGTGGTTATACCGGGACAGGGGGTCGGAACGAGCAGTACTTC. The genes are TRBV12-5 and TRBJ2-7, with TRBD1 matching 11 bases. J gave up 5 bases and V 4 bases, and 10 bases lay outside the gene matches. The CDR3 contains 16 residues. Germline V lookup: CDR1 LGHNT, CDR2 FRNRAP.

The V gene is TRBV10-2, the J gene TRBJ2-1; a possible D gene is TRBD2 (6 bases). CDR1 and CDR2 from the germline V gene are WSHSY and SAAADI. This CDR3 is built from 12 residues. Trimming took off 5 bases at V and 6 bases at J, with 8 bases between the two ends. The DNA of the CDR3 is TGCGCCAGCAGTAAGACTAGCAATGAGCAGTTCTTC. This encodes CASSKTSNEQFF.

The V and J genes are TRBV4-3 and TRBJ1-5, with TRBD1 identical over 8 bases. The CDR3 sequence is 15 residues long. Germline V gene sequence: CDR1 LGHNA, CDR2 YSLEER. Trimming took 3 bases from V and 2 from J; bases not matched to a gene: 3. The CDR3 region is CASSHKTGGNQPQHF. The CDR3 nucleotides are TGCGCCAGCAGCCACAAGACAGGGGGCAATCAGCCCCAGCATTTT.